The rows below give T cell receptor beta chains drawn from one sample of a study of T cells after yellow fever vaccination. Each CDR3 protein gets one entry after TCRdb re-called the 5' RACE reads with MiXCR. This table has hundreds of thousands of distinct CDR3 sequences, roughly an eighth appearing once. Source: PBMCs, taken on the day of the yellow fever booster vaccination. The receptors here all came from a man aged 25-45 years who received the YFV17D yellow fever vaccine. Each CDR3 is given with its conserved first and last residue. The D gene is left open where the match is weak. A clone size is listed for some rows: how often the clone was seen (once, few, many), or a class if it is expanded.

j_gene: TRBJ2-3; d_gene: TRBD2; len: 15; v_gene: TRBV29-1; abundance: many; CDR3nt: TGCAGCGTTGACGGCTCAGCGGGAGGGACAGATACGCAGTATTTT; CDR3aa: CSVDGSAGGTDTQYF
j_gene: TRBJ2-1; d_gene: TRBD2; len: 15; v_gene: TRBV28; abundance: -; CDR3nt: TGTGCCAGCAGAACTCTAGCGGGAGGGTGGAATGAGCAGTTCTTC; CDR3aa: CASRTLAGGWNEQFF
j_gene: TRBJ2-2; d_gene: TRBD1; len: 16; v_gene: TRBV13; abundance: -; CDR3nt: TGTGCCAGCAGCATGCCCGGGACAGGGAACACCGGGGAGCTGTTTTTT; CDR3aa: CASSMPGTGNTGELFF
j_gene: TRBJ1-3; d_gene: -; len: 14; v_gene: TRBV12-3/TRBV12-4; abundance: few; CDR3nt: TGTGCCAGCAGTTTGAGTGCCTCTGGAAACACCATATATTTT; CDR3aa: CASSLSASGNTIYF
j_gene: TRBJ2-5; d_gene: -; len: 14; v_gene: TRBV15; abundance: few; CDR3nt: TGTGCCACCAGCAGAGATGTGGGTAGTGAGACCCAGTACTTC; CDR3aa: CATSRDVGSETQYF
j_gene: TRBJ2-6; d_gene: -; len: 17; v_gene: TRBV5-1; abundance: many; CDR3nt: TGCGCCAGCAGCTCCCTTTACTTGGGGGCTGGGGCCAACGTCCTGACTTTC; CDR3aa: CASSSLYLGAGANVLTF
j_gene: TRBJ2-1; d_gene: TRBD2; len: 14; v_gene: TRBV10-2; abundance: few; CDR3nt: TGCGCCAGCAAGAACGGGAGGTTTTACAATGAGCAGTTCTTC; CDR3aa: CASKNGRFYNEQFF
j_gene: TRBJ1-6; d_gene: -; len: 15; v_gene: TRBV9; abundance: few; CDR3nt: TGTGCCAGCAGTCCAGGGTTTTCCTATAATTCACCCCTCCACTTT; CDR3aa: CASSPGFSYNSPLHF
j_gene: TRBJ2-1; d_gene: TRBD1; len: 16; v_gene: TRBV7-2; abundance: few; CDR3nt: TGTGCCAGCAGCCTACTAAGCGCCACAGGGGACAATGAGCAGTTCTTC; CDR3aa: CASSLLSATGDNEQFF
j_gene: TRBJ2-4; d_gene: -; len: 16; v_gene: TRBV7-2; abundance: few; CDR3nt: TGTGCCAGCAGCCCTTCCGGACTGTTAGCCAAAAACATTCAGTACTTC; CDR3aa: CASSPSGLLAKNIQYF
j_gene: TRBJ1-2; d_gene: -; len: 14; v_gene: TRBV10-3; abundance: -; CDR3nt: TGTGCCATCAAGGAGGGAGGGACTAACTATGGCTACACCTTC; CDR3aa: CAIKEGGTNYGYTF
j_gene: TRBJ2-3; d_gene: TRBD2; len: 16; v_gene: TRBV5-1; abundance: few; CDR3nt: TGCGCCAGCAGCTTGACGAGCGGGAGGTTGTCAGATACGCAGTATTTT; CDR3aa: CASSLTSGRLSDTQYF
j_gene: TRBJ2-5; d_gene: TRBD2; len: 12; v_gene: TRBV6-2/TRBV6-3; abundance: few; CDR3nt: TGTGCCAGCAGTAATAGCGGGGAGACCCAGTACTTC; CDR3aa: CASSNSGETQYF
j_gene: TRBJ2-1; d_gene: -; len: 17; v_gene: TRBV5-4; abundance: few; CDR3nt: TGTGCCAGCAGCTTTAGTGGGATTGGAAGCTCCTACAATGAGCAGTTCTTC; CDR3aa: CASSFSGIGSSYNEQFF
j_gene: TRBJ2-3; d_gene: -; len: 13; v_gene: TRBV7-7; abundance: few; CDR3nt: TGTGCTAGCAGCTTTGGGGCGGGACGAACGCAGTATTTT; CDR3aa: CASSFGAGRTQYF
j_gene: TRBJ2-7; d_gene: -; len: 13; v_gene: TRBV29-1; abundance: few; CDR3nt: TGCAGCGTTGACGGGGACGGCTCCTACGAGCAGTACTTC; CDR3aa: CSVDGDGSYEQYF
j_gene: TRBJ1-1; d_gene: TRBD1; len: 16; v_gene: TRBV5-6; abundance: -; CDR3nt: TGTGCCAGCAGCCGGGACAGGGGGCTCGTGTACACTGAAGCTTTCTTT; CDR3aa: CASSRDRGLVYTEAFF
j_gene: TRBJ2-3; d_gene: TRBD1; len: 17; v_gene: TRBV7-2; abundance: -; CDR3nt: TGTGCCAGCAGCTTAGCGTCCCTCCGGGACAGAGCCCATACGCAGTATTTT; CDR3aa: CASSLASLRDRAHTQYF
j_gene: TRBJ2-1; d_gene: -; len: 15; v_gene: TRBV6-2/TRBV6-3; abundance: -; CDR3nt: TGTGCCAGCAGCCTCCGGAACAGGTTCCCGGGTGAGCAGTTCTTC; CDR3aa: CASSLRNRFPGEQFF
j_gene: TRBJ1-5; d_gene: -; len: 13; v_gene: TRBV21-1; abundance: -; CDR3nt: TGTGCCAGCACACACAGGGAACCTCAGCCCCAGCATTTT; CDR3aa: CASTHREPQPQHF
j_gene: TRBJ2-5; d_gene: -; len: 14; v_gene: TRBV5-1; abundance: -; CDR3nt: TGCGCCAGCAAGTGGGCGGGATCCCAAGAGACCCAGTACTTC; CDR3aa: CASKWAGSQETQYF
j_gene: TRBJ1-2; d_gene: -; len: 16; v_gene: TRBV9; abundance: -; CDR3nt: TGTGCCAGCAGCGTTACGGGGGGGGCTGCTAACTATGGCTACACCTTC; CDR3aa: CASSVTGGAANYGYTF
j_gene: TRBJ2-5; d_gene: -; len: 13; v_gene: TRBV11-2; abundance: few; CDR3nt: TGTGCCAGCAGCTTTGAGAGCTCGGAGACCCAGTACTTC; CDR3aa: CASSFESSETQYF
j_gene: TRBJ2-1; d_gene: -; len: 17; v_gene: TRBV7-2; abundance: few; CDR3nt: TGTGCCAGCAGCGCTTGGGCGGGTTCGAGCTCCTACAATGAGCAGTTCTTC; CDR3aa: CASSAWAGSSSYNEQFF
j_gene: TRBJ2-7; d_gene: TRBD1; len: 16; v_gene: TRBV18; abundance: -; CDR3nt: TGTGCCAGCTCACCTCGAACACAGGGGAGCTCCTACGAGCAGTACTTC; CDR3aa: CASSPRTQGSSYEQYF
j_gene: TRBJ2-7; d_gene: TRBD2; len: 14; v_gene: TRBV7-2; abundance: few; CDR3nt: TGTGCCAGCAGCTTAGGACTAGCGGGAGTAGAGCAGTACTTC; CDR3aa: CASSLGLAGVEQYF
j_gene: TRBJ2-5; d_gene: -; len: 14; v_gene: TRBV5-4; abundance: few; CDR3nt: TGTGCCAGCAGCTACAGCAGGGAAGAAGAGACCCAGTACTTC; CDR3aa: CASSYSREEETQYF
j_gene: TRBJ2-1; d_gene: -; len: 13; v_gene: TRBV7-8; abundance: few; CDR3nt: TGTGCCAGTTCCCCGGCGTGGAACAATGAGCAGTTCTTC; CDR3aa: CASSPAWNNEQFF
j_gene: TRBJ2-1; d_gene: -; len: 15; v_gene: TRBV7-9; abundance: few; CDR3nt: TGTGCCAGCAGCCCCATTGCGGGGTCCTACAATGAGCAGTTCTTC; CDR3aa: CASSPIAGSYNEQFF
j_gene: TRBJ2-2; d_gene: -; len: 14; v_gene: TRBV5-6; abundance: few; CDR3nt: TGTGCCAGCAGCTCGATCATGGGGGTCCCCGAGCTGTTTTTT; CDR3aa: CASSSIMGVPELFF
j_gene: TRBJ2-7; d_gene: -; len: 11; v_gene: TRBV30; abundance: -; CDR3nt: TGTGCCTGGAGGGCAGGGGTTGAGCAGTACTTC; CDR3aa: CAWRAGVEQYF
j_gene: TRBJ2-7; d_gene: TRBD2; len: 14; v_gene: TRBV28; abundance: -; CDR3nt: TGTGCCAGCCTCGGGACTAGCGGGAGTTACGAGCAGTACTTC; CDR3aa: CASLGTSGSYEQYF
j_gene: TRBJ2-1; d_gene: -; len: 15; v_gene: TRBV20-1; abundance: few; CDR3nt: TGCAGTGCTAGAGGAGGAACTAGAAAATACAATGAGCAGTTCTTC; CDR3aa: CSARGGTRKYNEQFF
j_gene: TRBJ2-1; d_gene: -; len: 13; v_gene: TRBV2; abundance: -; CDR3nt: TGTGCCACCACGGTGGGGTACGACAATGAGCAGTTCTTC; CDR3aa: CATTVGYDNEQFF
j_gene: TRBJ1-5; d_gene: TRBD1; len: 15; v_gene: TRBV6-2/TRBV6-3; abundance: -; CDR3nt: TGTGCCAGCAGTTACTCACAGGGGGCCGGTCAGCCCCAGCATTTT; CDR3aa: CASSYSQGAGQPQHF
j_gene: TRBJ2-5; d_gene: -; len: 13; v_gene: TRBV20-1; abundance: -; CDR3nt: TGCAGTTTAGATGGAACTAGAAGAGAGACCCAGTACTTC; CDR3aa: CSLDGTRRETQYF
j_gene: TRBJ2-7; d_gene: TRBD2; len: 16; v_gene: TRBV6-2/TRBV6-3; abundance: -; CDR3nt: TGTGCCAGCAGTTACTCGACTAGCGGCAGACTCTACGAGCAGTACTTC; CDR3aa: CASSYSTSGRLYEQYF
j_gene: TRBJ1-1; d_gene: TRBD1; len: 16; v_gene: TRBV7-9; abundance: -; CDR3nt: TGTGCCAGCAGCCCCCTGGGGGACAGGGGGGACACTGAAGCTTTCTTT; CDR3aa: CASSPLGDRGDTEAFF
j_gene: TRBJ2-1; d_gene: TRBD2; len: 16; v_gene: TRBV9; abundance: few; CDR3nt: TGTGCCAGCAGCGTATCAGGCGGGAGCTCCTACAATGAGCAGTTCTTC; CDR3aa: CASSVSGGSSYNEQFF